This T cell receptor beta chain stems from a study of low-dose radiotherapy and immunotherapy resistance in tumors. Primers used for first-strand cDNA, a TRAV- and TRBV-specific set, covered both alpha and beta chains. TCRs were amplified for 15 to 20 PCR cycles with a constant-region primer and V-primer adapter. In TCRdb, the reads were re-called with MiXCR into one record per CDR3 protein. The table shows 30,000 to 45,000 distinct CDR3 sequences, with around 20% occurring only once. With regard to this clonotype: Given a far larger clone just one base away, this is likely a sequencing read error.

Regarding time point: after trial treatment. The treatment: LDRT plus nivolumab, ipilimumab, low-dose cyclophosphamide and aspirin (RACIN trial). Donors received a regimen that comprised nivolumab, ipilimumab, aspirin, low-dose cyclophosphamide and low-dose radiotherapy. This CDR3 is 15 amino acids long. Germline CDR1 is LNHDA and CDR2 is SQIVND (reference sequence). The chain employs TRBV19 and TRBJ1-1; D is unresolved. The specimen was PBMCs, collected after low-dose radiotherapy plus immunotherapy. This clonotype was sampled from a female donor with ovarian cancer. CDR3 region: CTSSYSTGRETEAFF. CDR3 DNA sequence: TGTACCAGCAGTTACTCGACCGGGAGGGAGACTGAAGCTTTCTTT.